This T cell receptor beta chain originates from a study of T-cell reconstitution after alpha-beta-depleted transplantation in children. The library targeted TCRbeta and was prepared with unique molecular identifiers. One entry per CDR3 protein, called by TCRdb with MiXCR from the PCR reads. The table shows 500,000 or so distinct CDR3 sequences, with 30% to 35% occurring only once. Germline CDR1 reads MNHNY; CDR2 reads SVGAGI (reference sequence). V lost 6 bases and J lost 8, with 14 bases in between. The CDR3 has 13 amino acids. This clonotype showed up just a few times. This chain links TRBV6-6 with TRBJ2-1, with a tentative D call TRBD1 (6 bases). The sample in question was PBMCs from the stem cell graft donor, obtained from the stem cell graft. The TCR sequence derives from a human donor who donated a stem cell graft to a child with aplastic anemia. The CDR3 coding sequence is TGTGCCAGCAGACCGGGACATGGGGATGAGCAGTTCTTC. This gives the protein CASRPGHGDEQFF.